The T cell receptor beta chain under discussion was sequenced for a study of T cell responses to AZD1222 COVID-19 vaccine. The CDR3 extends over 13 amino acids. The V gene lost 10 bases and the J gene lost 2 bases, with 13 bases spanning the gap. Per the germline V gene, CDR1 is LNHDA and CDR2 is SQIVND (reference sequence). Assay: immunoSEQ multiplex PCR; the TCRdb copy retains only in-frame clones and omits some. The sample lists approximately 170,000 clones, around 90% occurring once. This chain connects TRBV19 to TRBJ2-3, with D possibly matching TRBD1 (5 bases). The source is an adult in good health. The starting material was peripheral blood, obtained on day 0 of AZD1222 vaccination. CDR3 amino acids: CATRTGYTDTQYF. CDR3 coding DNA: TGTGCCACTCGCACAGGATACACAGATACGCAGTATTTT. Full variable domain (missing parts from reference TRBV19 and TRBJ2-3): DGGITQSPKYLFRKEGQNVTLSCEQNLNHDAMYWYRQDPGQGLRLIYYSQIVNDFQKGDIAEGYSVSREKKESFPLTVTSAQKNPTAFYLCATRTGYTDTQYFGPGTRLTVL.